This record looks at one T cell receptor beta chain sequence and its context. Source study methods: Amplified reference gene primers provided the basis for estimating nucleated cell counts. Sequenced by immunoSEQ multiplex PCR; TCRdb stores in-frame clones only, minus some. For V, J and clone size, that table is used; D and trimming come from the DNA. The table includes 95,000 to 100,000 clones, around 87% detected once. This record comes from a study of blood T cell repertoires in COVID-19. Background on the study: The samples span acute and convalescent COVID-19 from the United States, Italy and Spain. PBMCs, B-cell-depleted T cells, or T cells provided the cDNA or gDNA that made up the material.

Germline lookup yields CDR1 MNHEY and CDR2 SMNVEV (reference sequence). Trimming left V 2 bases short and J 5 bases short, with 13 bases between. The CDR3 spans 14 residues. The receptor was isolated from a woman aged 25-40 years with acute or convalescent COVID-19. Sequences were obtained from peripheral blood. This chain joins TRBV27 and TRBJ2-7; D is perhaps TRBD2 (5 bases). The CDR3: CASSLGPEGNEQYF. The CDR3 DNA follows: TGTGCCAGCAGTTTAGGCCCCGAGGGTAACGAGCAGTACTTC.